These T cell receptor beta chains were read from a single sample in a study of PD-L1 blockade in urothelial cancer. Sequencing used immunoSEQ multiplex PCR; TCRdb keeps in-frame clones, though not all of them. The sample holds about 50,000 clones, roughly 84% seen once. This material consisted of PBMCs, taken around atezolizumab (anti-PD-L1) treatment. These receptors all come from a man aged 50 or older with urothelial cancer. Both conserved end residues are part of each CDR3. A D gene is named only where the DNA matches it firmly. Expanded clones get a size class; other rows say once, few or many, or leave the size out.

TRBJ2-2 few TRBV25-1 NA CASSETDAGSSGYGELFF TGTGCCAGCAGTGAAACTGACGCAGGGTCAAGTGGATACGGGGAGCTGTTTTTT
TRBJ2-7 NA TRBV28 NA CASGDGDSYEQYF TGTGCCAGCGGAGACGGCGACTCCTACGAGCAGTACTTC
TRBJ2-3 NA TRBV7-9 TRBD1 CASSLTLTGGDTQYF TGTGCCAGCAGCCTAACCCTGACAGGGGGAGATACGCAGTATTTT
TRBJ2-4 NA TRBV27 TRBD2 CASSDSGGPPENIQYF TGTGCCAGCAGTGATAGCGGGGGGCCGCCCGAAAACATTCAGTACTTC
TRBJ2-2 once TRBV10-3 TRBD2 CAISEVAGGNTGELFF TGTGCCATCAGTGAGGTAGCGGGAGGCAACACCGGGGAGCTGTTTTTT
TRBJ2-2 NA TRBV15 TRBD2 CATSRGAGANTGELFF TGTGCCACCAGCAGAGGAGCGGGGGCGAACACCGGGGAGCTGTTTTTT
TRBJ2-1 NA TRBV25-1 TRBD2 CASRGGWSSYNEQFF TGTGCCAGCAGGGGGGGGTGGAGCTCCTACAATGAGCAGTTCTTC
TRBJ2-5 NA TRBV4-1 TRBD1 CASSPQGARGETQYF TGCGCCAGCAGCCCACAGGGGGCGCGCGGAGAGACCCAGTACTTC
TRBJ2-3 few TRBV6-6 NA CASGQVAGSTDTQYF TGTGCCAGCGGACAAGTGGCAGGTAGCACAGATACGCAGTATTTT
TRBJ2-5 NA TRBV7-2 NA CASSSGTAGRPNQETQYF TGTGCCAGCAGCTCGGGGACCGCGGGGAGACCCAACCAAGAGACCCAGTACTTC
TRBJ2-7 NA TRBV6-5 NA CASSTPGEQYF TGTGCCAGCAGTACCCCCGGGGAGCAGTACTTC
TRBJ1-2 NA TRBV27 NA CASSLSQGYYGYTF TGTGCCAGCAGTTTATCCCAGGGGTACTATGGCTACACCTTC
TRBJ2-1 NA TRBV9 NA CASSGGGSEPDNEQFF TGTGCCAGCAGCGGGGGGGGCTCCGAACCTGACAATGAGCAGTTCTTC
TRBJ2-7 NA TRBV28 TRBD1 CASRDRGRPYEQYF TGTGCCAGCAGAGACAGGGGGCGCCCCTACGAGCAGTACTTC
TRBJ2-7 NA TRBV11-2 NA CASSLDGSSYEQYF TGTGCCAGCAGCTTAGACGGTAGCTCCTACGAGCAGTACTTC
TRBJ2-5 NA TRBV13 TRBD1 CASSSNRGQGTQYF TGTGCCAGCAGCTCCAACAGGGGGCAGGGGACCCAGTACTTC
TRBJ1-4 NA TRBV19 NA CASMNVREKLFF TGTGCCAGTATGAATGTGAGGGAAAAACTGTTTTTT
TRBJ2-3 once TRBV27 TRBD2 CASSYWTSPDTQYF TGTGCCAGCAGTTATTGGACTAGCCCAGATACGCAGTATTTT
TRBJ2-1 NA TRBV6-1 TRBD2 CASSPTSGGGDEQFF TGTGCCAGCAGTCCAACTAGCGGAGGTGGGGATGAGCAGTTCTTC
TRBJ2-7 NA TRBV11-2 NA CASSYIGYVYEQYF TGTGCCAGCAGCTATATCGGGTATGTCTACGAGCAGTACTTC
TRBJ1-1 NA TRBV5-4 NA CASSLGQVNTEAFF TGTGCCAGCAGCTTGGGACAGGTGAACACTGAAGCTTTCTTT
TRBJ1-3 once TRBV5-6 NA CASSPGDSDTIYF TGTGCCAGCAGCCCAGGGGATAGTGACACCATATATTTT
TRBJ2-7 NA TRBV7-9 TRBD1 CASSFGTGLYEQYF TGTGCCAGCAGCTTCGGGACAGGGTTGTACGAGCAGTACTTC
TRBJ1-1 NA TRBV6-4 TRBD1 CASRPEGTANTEAFF TGTGCCAGCAGGCCCGAGGGGACAGCGAACACTGAAGCTTTCTTT
TRBJ2-7 NA TRBV7-2 TRBD2 CASSPRTSTSVEQYF TGTGCCAGCAGCCCGCGGACTAGCACCTCGGTTGAGCAGTACTTC
TRBJ2-2 NA TRBV6-6 NA CASKDNSNTGELFF TGTGCCAGCAAGGACAACTCGAACACCGGGGAGCTGTTTTTT
TRBJ2-3 NA TRBV11-2 TRBD2 CASSLRLAALVDTQYF TGTGCCAGCAGCCTCAGACTAGCGGCCCTCGTCGATACGCAGTATTTT
TRBJ2-5 NA TRBV5-4 TRBD1 CASKGQDQETQYF TGTGCCAGCAAGGGACAGGATCAAGAGACCCAGTACTTC
TRBJ1-6 NA TRBV15 NA CATAAYNSPLHF TGTGCCACCGCGGCGTATAATTCACCCCTCCACTTT
TRBJ2-3 NA TRBV14 NA CASSQDLGGTSTDTQYF TGTGCCAGCAGCCAAGATCTTGGGGGGACTAGCACAGATACGCAGTATTTT
TRBJ2-1 NA TRBV6-1 NA CASSENEWRPNEQFF TGTGCCAGCAGTGAAAATGAGTGGCGGCCTAATGAGCAGTTCTTC
TRBJ2-1 NA TRBV27 NA CASSLGGSYNEQFF TGTGCCAGCAGTTTAGGCGGCTCCTACAATGAGCAGTTCTTC
TRBJ1-1 NA TRBV14 NA CASSQDTGHRNTEAFF TGTGCCAGCAGCCAAGATACGGGACACAGGAACACTGAAGCTTTCTTT
TRBJ2-7 NA TRBV10-2 TRBD1 CASRRDRGAYEQYF TGCGCCAGCAGACGGGACAGGGGGGCCTACGAGCAGTACTTC
TRBJ2-1 NA TRBV29-1 NA CGLSGTYNEQFF TGCGGTCTTAGCGGAACATACAATGAGCAGTTCTTC
TRBJ2-7 NA TRBV27 TRBD2 CASSPTSGRTYEQYF TGTGCCAGCAGTCCGACTAGCGGGAGGACCTACGAGCAGTACTTC